The clone carrying this T cell receptor (beta chain) occurred many times. The antigen remains undetermined. This sample stems from a study of T cell repertoires in cytomegalovirus infection. Study in general: Matching HLA type and CMV infection were both indicated by public TCR beta signatures. General observations from the study: Individuals carrying CMV plus the relevant HLA were identified by cumulative frequency of public TCR beta families. The ex vivo response showed dominance by HLA-C-restricted CMV-specific TCR beta clonotypes.

TCRdb ran MiXCR on the reads and lists one entry per CDR3 protein. The sample has 210,000 or so distinct CDR3 sequences, around 6.2% seen once. The length of the CDR3 is 16 residues. Trimming stripped 6 bases from V and 2 bases from J, with 20 bases between. CDR1 and CDR2 (germline): SQVTM, ANQGSEA. This chain joins TRBV29-1 and TRBJ1-5, with D unresolved. This clonotype was obtained from a human donor in good health (CMV status not recorded). Some clones in this sample may be carry-over from other donors' samples. The specimen sequenced was PBMCs. The CDR3 reads CSVLPDNAGGNQPQHF. DNA for the CDR3: TGCAGCGTCCTCCCCGACAACGCAGGCGGCAATCAGCCCCAGCATTTT.